This T cell receptor (beta chain) was identified during a study of post-analysis software for immune sequencing data. General study points: Included in a set of roughly 5 TRBV segments more frequent in patients than controls were TRBV5-6, TRBV5-1 and TRBV20-1.

Presence of unique molecular identifiers characterized the TCR beta cDNA libraries. MiXCR was run by TCRdb on the PCR reads, yielding one entry per CDR3 protein. The sample contains some 370,000 distinct CDR3 sequences, roughly 30% of which appear only once. V gave up 2 bases and J gave up 7 bases, with 19 bases separating them. CDR3 length: 16 amino acids. Germline CDR1 and CDR2: SGHRS and YFSETQ. Remarks on this clonotype: Its specificity is unknown.

This chain uses TRBV5-1 with TRBJ2-1, with D possibly being TRBD2 (7 bases). The sequence was collected from a girl under 18 with multiple sclerosis. The specimen sequenced was blood. The CDR3 loop reads CASSLVSGVRGNEQFF. The CDR3 DNA follows: TGCGCCAGCAGCTTAGTCAGCGGGGTGAGGGGGAATGAGCAGTTCTTC.